Described below is a single TCR beta chain sequence and its context. These data originate in a study of response to subunit inactivated influenza vaccine. This CDR3 contains 16 residues. CDR1 MNHNS and CDR2 SASEGT come from the germline V gene. The V end lost 6 bases, the J end lost 7 bases, and 21 bases lay between the germline ends. TCRdb processed the RT-PCR reads anew with MiXCR; each CDR3 protein has one entry. Of 200,000 to 300,000 distinct CDR3 sequences listed, about 12% were seen once; the top ten hold over 6.5%. This clonotype was obtained from a man between 50 and 59 years old who received an inactivated influenza vaccine. The starting material was non-naive T cells sorted from PBMCs, obtained about 14 days before vaccination. The chain links TRBV6-1 to TRBJ2-2; D is perhaps TRBD1 (6 bases). CDR3 sequence reads: CASSRYRVPGGGELFF. CDR3 nucleotides: TGTGCCAGCAGCAGATACAGGGTCCCCGGTGGCGGGGAGCTGTTTTTT.